The rows below give T cell receptor beta chains drawn from one sample of a study of cytomegalovirus exposure and HLA in healthy donors. The table came from immunoSEQ multiplex PCR; TCRdb's copy has only in-frame clones and leaves some out. The sample records approximately 150,000 clones, approximately 73% being singletons. Input material: PBMCs. The receptors originated from a man younger than 45 in good health and CMV-seropositive. CDR3s include the opening cysteine and the closing phenylalanine or tryptophan. The D gene is left open where the match is weak. For some rows the clone size is stated as once, few or many, or as a class when expanded; others skip it.

TRBV6-1	TRBJ1-4	NA	few	TGTGCCAGCAGCCCCAGGGGAACTAATGAAAAACTGTTTTTT	CASSPRGTNEKLFF
TRBV5-6	TRBJ1-1	NA	once	TGTGCCAGCAGCTTGCAGGGCACTGAAGCTTTCTTT	CASSLQGTEAFF
TRBV7-9	TRBJ1-2	TRBD1	NA	TGTGCCAGCAGCATAGGGACAGGGGACGGCTACACCTTC	CASSIGTGDGYTF
TRBV7-3	TRBJ1-1	NA	few	TGTGCCAGCAGCTCCGGACAGAACACTGAAGCTTTCTTT	CASSSGQNTEAFF
TRBV25-1	TRBJ2-1	NA	NA	TGTGCCAGCAGCGATCTCCGCAGGGGTGATAACAATGAGCAGTTCTTC	CASSDLRRGDNNEQFF
TRBV28	TRBJ1-4	NA	few	TGTGCCAGCAGCCCCCTGGGGCGGGATAATGAAAAACTGTTTTTT	CASSPLGRDNEKLFF
TRBV11-1	TRBJ2-7	TRBD1	NA	TGTGCCAGCAGCTGGGGACAGGGGGCCTCCTACGAGCAGTACTTC	CASSWGQGASYEQYF
TRBV30	TRBJ1-5	NA	NA	TGTGCCTGGAGTGTAAGGGAGCGGTGGCAGCCCCAGCATTTT	CAWSVRERWQPQHF
TRBV5-1	TRBJ2-1	NA	once	TGCGCCAGCAGCTTGGCAGGGCAGAACTACAATGAGCAGTTCTTC	CASSLAGQNYNEQFF
TRBV16	TRBJ1-5	NA	NA	TGTGCCAGCAGCCAAGGCCTTCTTAAGGAGCAGCCCCAGCATTTT	CASSQGLLKEQPQHF
TRBV19	TRBJ1-1	TRBD1	NA	TGTGCCAGTAGTATAGAACAGGGGGCTGGGAACACTGAAGCTTTCTTT	CASSIEQGAGNTEAFF
TRBV2	TRBJ2-3	TRBD1	NA	TGTGCCAGCAGTGAAGCCCCGACAGGGCTCCCAGATACGCAGTATTTT	CASSEAPTGLPDTQYF
TRBV9	TRBJ2-7	NA	once	TGTGCCAGCAGCGACGACATAGCGAACCCCTCCTACGAGCAGTACTTC	CASSDDIANPSYEQYF
TRBV13	TRBJ1-2	NA	NA	TGTGCCAGCACCCTCTCTGGGAGGTTATGGGGTGGCTACACCTTC	CASTLSGRLWGGYTF
TRBV4-2	TRBJ1-4	TRBD1	NA	TGTGCCAGCAGCCAACCGGGACAGGGGGCCGCTAATGAAAAACTGTTTTTT	CASSQPGQGAANEKLFF
TRBV11-2	TRBJ2-1	NA	few	TGTGCCAGCAGCTCCATTGTAACGGGAGCGGGTGAGCAGTTCTTC	CASSSIVTGAGEQFF
TRBV28	TRBJ2-1	TRBD2	few	TGTGCCAGCAAGCAGCGGGAGAGGTCTCCCTACAATGAGCAGTTCTTC	CASKQRERSPYNEQFF
TRBV10-2	TRBJ1-2	TRBD1	NA	TGCGCCAGCAGTACGACAGGGGAGCATGGCTACACCTTC	CASSTTGEHGYTF
TRBV7-2	TRBJ2-1	NA	NA	TGTGCCAGCAGCTTTAACCAGGGAGGTGAGCAGTTCTTC	CASSFNQGGEQFF
TRBV25-1	TRBJ2-7	TRBD2	NA	TGTGCCAGCAGTGATCTACTAGCGGGAGCGAACGAGCAGTACTTC	CASSDLLAGANEQYF
TRBV2	TRBJ2-7	NA	NA	TGTGCCAGCAGTATGGACTACCGGTACGAGCAGTACTTC	CASSMDYRYEQYF
TRBV4-2	TRBJ2-7	NA	NA	TGTGCCAGCAGCCCTATGCGGGTTGACTACGAGCAGTACTTC	CASSPMRVDYEQYF
TRBV6-6	TRBJ1-1	NA	NA	TGTGCCAGCAGTTTGGGACATTGGAACACTGAAGCTTTCTTT	CASSLGHWNTEAFF
TRBV7-2	TRBJ2-1	NA	few	TGTGCCAGCAGCTTAGGAGTGGGCCCCTATGAGCAGTTCTTC	CASSLGVGPYEQFF
TRBV10-1	TRBJ2-2	NA	NA	TGCGCCAGCAGTGAGACAGGGGGGGGCACCGGGGAGCTGTTTTTT	CASSETGGGTGELFF
TRBV19	TRBJ2-7	NA	NA	TGTGCCAGTAGTATGGGGCAGACCTCTTACGAGCAGTACTTC	CASSMGQTSYEQYF
TRBV6-5	TRBJ2-5	TRBD1	NA	TGTGCCAGCAGTAGGGACAGGGCAGAGACCCAGTACTTC	CASSRDRAETQYF
TRBV19	TRBJ2-3	NA	once	TGTGCCAGTATGCGGCGGAACACAGATACGCAGTATTTT	CASMRRNTDTQYF
TRBV21-1	TRBJ1-2	NA	NA	TGTGCCAGCAGCGCCCGGGGACAGGGAGACTATGGCTACACCTTC	CASSARGQGDYGYTF
TRBV30	TRBJ1-2	TRBD1	NA	TGTGCCTGGAGTTCGGGACAGGGTTTTTACTATGGCTACACCTTC	CAWSSGQGFYYGYTF
TRBV5-4	TRBJ2-5	NA	NA	TGTGCCAGCAGCTTGAGGACAGTTGGAGAGCAGTACTTC	CASSLRTVGEQYF
TRBV19	TRBJ2-2	TRBD2	few	TGTGCCAGTAGTATAGGTCTGACTAGCGGGAGCATGGGGCTGTTTTTT	CASSIGLTSGSMGLFF
TRBV5-1	TRBJ2-7	TRBD1	NA	TGCGCCAGCAGCCTGGAAGATGGGACAGACTACGAGCAGTACTTC	CASSLEDGTDYEQYF
TRBV5-8	TRBJ1-2	NA	NA	TGTGCCAGCAGCCGCGGGGGGGATGGCTACACCTTC	CASSRGGDGYTF
TRBV19	TRBJ2-1	TRBD2	NA	TGTGCCAGTAGTCGGGGGACTAGCGGGAGCAATGAGCAGTTCTTC	CASSRGTSGSNEQFF
TRBV12-5	TRBJ2-1	TRBD2	NA	TGTGCTAGTGGTTTGGGGACTAGCGCATACAATGAGCAGTTCTTC	CASGLGTSAYNEQFF
TRBV12-5	TRBJ1-5	NA	once	TGTGCTAGTGGTTTCGGGAGCAATCAGCCCCAGCATTTT	CASGFGSNQPQHF
TRBV6-5	TRBJ1-2	NA	NA	TGTGCCAGCAGTAGAGGATATTACGATGGCTACACCTTC	CASSRGYYDGYTF
TRBV7-9	TRBJ2-7	TRBD1	NA	TGTGCCAGCAGCCCCGACCGGACAGGGGGCTACGAGCAGTACTTC	CASSPDRTGGYEQYF
TRBV6-5	TRBJ1-4	TRBD1	NA	TGTGCCAGCAGACCGGGACAGGGTGGTGAAAAACTGTTTTTT	CASRPGQGGEKLFF
TRBV7-2	TRBJ2-3	TRBD2	NA	TGTGCCAGCAGCTTAGTCGGTAGCGGGAGCTCAGATACGCAGTATTTT	CASSLVGSGSSDTQYF
TRBV30	TRBJ2-7	NA	NA	TGTGCCTGGAGTTCCAGACTTTACGAGCAGTACTTC	CAWSSRLYEQYF
TRBV18	TRBJ1-1	NA	NA	TGTGCCAGCTCACCACCGGAGGGATTAGGCACTGAAGCTTTCTTT	CASSPPEGLGTEAFF
TRBV28	TRBJ2-1	TRBD2	NA	TGTGCCAGCAGTCCTGCCCAGAGCGGGAGTAGAAATGAGCAGTTCTTC	CASSPAQSGSRNEQFF
TRBV6-6	TRBJ1-5	NA	NA	TGTGCCAGCTCGGACAGCCGCAATCAGCCCCAGCATTTT	CASSDSRNQPQHF
TRBV11-2	TRBJ2-7	TRBD2	NA	TGTGCCAGCAGCTTAAACCCGGGACTAGCGGGAGACGAGCAGTACTTC	CASSLNPGLAGDEQYF
TRBV6-5	TRBJ1-2	TRBD1	NA	TGTGCCAGCAGTTCGGGGACAGTTCAAGGCTACACCTTC	CASSSGTVQGYTF
TRBV15	TRBJ1-2	NA	NA	TGTGCCACCAGCAGACCAGATAACTATGGCTACACCTTC	CATSRPDNYGYTF
TRBV30	TRBJ1-4	TRBD1	NA	TGTGCCTGGAGTGTACCAGTACAGGGGAATAGTGAAAAACTGTTTTTT	CAWSVPVQGNSEKLFF
TRBV5-1	TRBJ2-3	NA	NA	TGCGCCAGCAGCTTGCTTAGAGATACGCAGTATTTT	CASSLLRDTQYF
TRBV30	TRBJ1-1	NA	NA	TGTGCCTGGAGTCTCGGCACTGAAGCTTTCTTT	CAWSLGTEAFF
TRBV19	TRBJ1-5	TRBD1	NA	TGTGCCAGTAGTATCCGGCGACAGGGAAGCAATCAGCCCCAGCATTTT	CASSIRRQGSNQPQHF
TRBV11-2	TRBJ2-6	TRBD1	few	TGTGCCAGCAGCTTTTACCAGACAGGGACTGGGGCCAACGTCCTGACTTTC	CASSFYQTGTGANVLTF
TRBV6-1	TRBJ1-2	NA	NA	TGTGCCAGCAGTGAAGGACGGGCTAACTATGGCTACACCTTC	CASSEGRANYGYTF
TRBV9	TRBJ1-1	NA	NA	TGTGCCAGCAGCGCCAGGGTCGGGGGAATTGAAGCTTTCTTT	CASSARVGGIEAFF
TRBV27	TRBJ2-1	TRBD2	NA	TGTGCCAGCAGTCTCAGCGGGAGGTGGTCATGGAATGAGCAGTTCTTC	CASSLSGRWSWNEQFF
TRBV9	TRBJ2-1	TRBD2	NA	TGTGCCAGCAGCGTAGAGATAGCGGGAACCTACAATGAGCAGTTCTTC	CASSVEIAGTYNEQFF
TRBV30	TRBJ2-7	NA	few	TGTGCCTGGAGTCTGCGGACAGCACCTTCGCCTCCCTACGAGCAGTACTTC	CAWSLRTAPSPPYEQYF
TRBV5-4	TRBJ1-3	TRBD1	NA	TGTGCCAGCAGCCTGGGGACAGGCCGTATTAACACCATATATTTT	CASSLGTGRINTIYF
TRBV2	TRBJ2-2	TRBD1	few	TGTGCCAGCACCAAAAGGGTGACAGGGGAGTCTGGCGGGGAGCTGTTTTTT	CASTKRVTGESGGELFF